This entry lists 20 T cell receptor beta chains sequenced from one sample in a study of response to subunit inactivated influenza vaccine (dated by TCRdb to 2017 to 2018). The library relied on RT-PCR. TCRdb shows the sequencer as Illumina HiSeq 2500. The raw public data were reprocessed by TCRdb itself: fastp quality trimming at Q25, MiXCR clonotype calling, in-frame beta chains only. Each CDR3 protein appears once, grouped with its most common genes and DNA. For this sample the table gives around 480,000 distinct CDR3 sequences, of which 16% were detected only once. Jointly, the top ten make up 3% to 3.5% of the sample. The starting material was CD4+ T cells sorted from PBMCs, obtained roughly 24 months after vaccination. The receptors come from a man aged 50-75 years who received an inactivated influenza vaccine. Donor details come from another sample of the same person, matched by shared clones.

This clonotype occurred many times. V is TRBV7-2 and J is TRBJ2-2; 7 nucleotides align to TRBD2. V lost 1 base and J lost 4; bases outside the gene matches: 6. CDR1 and CDR2 from the germline V gene are SGHTA and FQGNSA. The CDR3 is 16 amino acids. CDR3 amino acids: CASSLGRAGSTGELFF. CDR3 DNA sequence: TGTGCCAGCAGCTTAGGTCGAGCGGGGTCCACCGGGGAGCTGTTTTTT.

The chain recombines TRBV20-1 with TRBJ1-2; D might be TRBD1 (6 bases). CDR1 and CDR2 (germline): DFQATT, SNEGSKA (reference sequence). Between the trimmed V and J ends, which lost 6 bases and 3 bases, there was a span of 17 bases. The CDR3 has 14 amino acids. CDR3 in DNA: TGCAGTGCAAGTGGGGGGGGCTGGTACTATGGCTACACCTTC. As protein: CSASGGGWYYGYTF.

A few counts support this clonotype. CDR3 in DNA: TGTGCCAGCAGCGCCAGCGGGGGGGCCTTCAATGAGCAGTTCTTC. It specifies CASSASGGAFNEQFF. V and J are TRBV7-8 and TRBJ2-1; 10 nucleotides align to TRBD2. V gave up 5 bases and J gave up 6 bases; unmatched junction bases: 7. CDR3 size: 15 residues. Germline V gene lookup returns CDR1 SGHVS and CDR2 FQNEAQ.

The chain has TRBV6-5 and TRBJ1-6; 7 bases are shared with TRBD1. Germline V gives CDR1 MNHEY, CDR2 SVGAGI. J lost 10 bases, V lost 2 bases, and 8 bases had no gene match. The CDR3 is 15 residues long. As DNA, the CDR3 is TGTGCCAGCAGTTACGCGCGACAGGGAGAGTCACCCCTCCACTTT. This codes for CASSYARQGESPLHF.

Points on this clonotype: Relative to the germline gene, one junction end is altered; a read error may explain this. This rearrangement joins TRBV2 to TRBJ2-3; 7 positions match TRBD1. The length of the CDR3 is 13 residues. Germline loops: CDR1 SNHLY, CDR2 FYNNEI. CDR3 bases: TGTGTCAGCAAGGGACAGAGGTCAGGGACGCAGTATTTT. This gives the protein CVSKGQRSGTQYF.

This clonotype was seen repeatedly, ten times or more. This rearrangement joins TRBV5-1 to TRBJ2-2; D is uncertain. Germline CDR1 SGHRS, CDR2 YFSETQ. This CDR3 comprises 14 residues. Trimming removed 5 bases from V and 6 bases from J, with 14 bases in between. The CDR3 protein is CASRVITGSGELFF. The CDR3 DNA reads TGCGCCAGCAGGGTCATAACCGGCTCCGGGGAGCTGTTTTTT.

The V call is TRBV20-1, the J call TRBJ2-7, with TRBD1 matching 8 bases. Germline-derived CDR1 and CDR2 are DFQATT and SNEGSKA (reference sequence). This CDR3 is built from 16 residues. Trimming removed 1 base from V and 5 bases from J; junction bases left unmatched: 13. CDR3 loop: CSARGIRTGLWDEQYF. For the CDR3, the DNA is TGCAGTGCTAGAGGGATAAGGACAGGGCTCTGGGACGAGCAGTACTTC.

As DNA, the CDR3 is TGTGCCAGCAGCCAAATACAGGGGGCGGTCGGGGAGCTGTTTTTT. Protein: CASSQIQGAVGELFF. V usage is TRBV7-6 and J usage is TRBJ2-2; 9 bases are shared with TRBD1. CDR3 length: 15 amino acids. The V and J ends lost 5 bases and 7 bases, in that order; junction bases with no gene match: 8. CDR1 SGHVS and CDR2 FNYEAQ come from the germline V gene.

The gene calls are TRBV5-1 and TRBJ1-5; D gene unclear. Trimming removed 0 bases at V and 2 bases at J, with 9 bases between. CDR1 and CDR2 (germline): SGHRS, YFSETQ. CDR3 size: 15 residues. CDR3 protein: CASSLGPYGNQPQHF. The CDR3 region has the DNA TGCGCCAGCAGCTTGGGACCCTATGGCAATCAGCCCCAGCATTTT.

This clonotype was seen only a few times. The V gene is TRBV10-3, the J gene TRBJ2-1, with 14 bases matching TRBD2. The CDR3 length is 22 residues. Trimming at V came to 0 bases and at J to 1 base, leaving 14 bases not matched to a gene. Germline CDR1 and CDR2: ENHRY and SYGVKD. The CDR3: CAISESNSLGTSGSLSYNEQFF. The CDR3, as DNA: TGTGCCATCAGTGAGTCGAATTCCCTCGGGACTAGCGGGAGTCTGTCCTACAATGAGCAGTTCTTC.

There are a few counts of this clonotype. This chain joins TRBV14 and TRBJ2-3; TRBD2 matches at 7 bases. The CDR3 totals 15 residues. V lost 6 bases, J lost 1 base, and 7 bases stayed unmatched. The germline V gene encodes CDR1 SGHDN and CDR2 FVKESK. The DNA of the CDR3 is TGTGCCAGCAGACCTCTAGCGGACCGCACAGATACGCAGTATTTT. This gives the protein CASRPLADRTDTQYF. Variable domain in full (rest from reference TRBV14 and TRBJ2-3): EAGVTQFPSHSVIEKGQTVTLRCDPISGHDNLYWYRRVMGKEIKFLLHFVKESKQDESGMPNNRFLAERTGGTYSTLKVQPAELEDSGVYFCASRPLADRTDTQYFGPGTRLTVL.

This clonotype turned up a few times. The V and J genes are TRBV18 and TRBJ2-3; the match to TRBD2 covers 10 bases. CDR1 is KGHSH and CDR2 is LQKENI in the germline V gene. The V gene end was trimmed by 3 bases and the J gene end by 5 bases; junction bases not matched to a gene: 2. The CDR3 length is 14 residues. The DNA of the CDR3 is TGTGCCAGCTCACCTACTAGCGGGGAAGATACGCAGTATTTT. It encodes CASSPTSGEDTQYF.

This clonotype occurred many times. The rearrangement uses TRBV21-1 and TRBJ2-3; the DNA was not compared with TRBD2, the D call given in the table. TRBV21-1 corresponds to a pseudogene. The CDR3 spans 17 residues. CDR3 amino acids: CASSSGQREDPTDTQYF. DNA of the CDR3: TGTGCCAGCAGCAGTGGTCAGCGGGAGGATCCCACAGATACGCAGTATTTT.

DNA of the CDR3: TGTGCCAGCAGCTGGACAGGAGATTCCACAGATACGCAGTATTTT. Translating gives CASSWTGDSTDTQYF. The chain has TRBV12-3 or TRBV12-4 and TRBJ2-3; 7 bases match TRBD1. The trim removed 6 bases at V and 2 bases at J, leaving 8 bases unmatched. The CDR3 length is 15 residues.

This clonotype was picked up a small number of times. The chain is built from TRBV7-6 and TRBJ2-7, with 9 bases matching TRBD2. The V gene's germline CDR1 is SGHVS and CDR2 FNYEAQ. The J segment lost 4 bases and the V segment lost 8 bases, leaving 6 bases of the junction unmatched. CDR3 size: 13 residues. The CDR3 nucleotides read TGTGCCAGCGTACCTCTAGCGGGGTACGAGCAGTACTTC. Amino acid sequence: CASVPLAGYEQYF.

In its sample, this clonotype was seen a few times. The CDR3 coding sequence is TGTGCCATCAGCACGGGACAGACGGACTCAGATACGCAGTATTTT. Protein: CAISTGQTDSDTQYF. This chain connects TRBV10-3 to TRBJ2-3; 7 positions agree with TRBD1. The CDR3 extends over 15 amino acids. Germline loops: CDR1 ENHRY, CDR2 SYGVKD. Losses at the gene ends were 6 bases for V and 4 bases for J; bases not matched to a gene: 10.

In its sample, this clonotype was seen a few times. The CDR3 loop reads CAISESTVAGNTIYF. The CDR3 DNA reads TGTGCCATCAGTGAGTCGACGGTGGCTGGAAACACCATATATTTT. The rearrangement links TRBV10-3 to TRBJ1-3; D is ambiguous. Germline V gene data show CDR1 as ENHRY and CDR2 as SYGVKD. The CDR3 sequence is 15 residues long. V dropped 0 bases and J dropped 2 bases, with 8 bases sitting between them.

This chain connects TRBV6-1 to TRBJ2-1; perhaps TRBD2 as D (6 bases). Deletions cut 4 bases from V and 5 bases from J, with 18 bases between. This CDR3 spans 16 amino acids. Germline V gene sequence: CDR1 MNHNS, CDR2 SASEGT. The CDR3 spells CASSVLPGVGDNEQFF. The DNA for the CDR3 is TGTGCCAGCAGTGTGTTGCCGGGAGTAGGTGACAATGAGCAGTTCTTC.

The V and J genes are TRBV5-1 and TRBJ2-7, with D perhaps matching TRBD1 (6 bases). This CDR3 is 14 amino acids long. The ends were cut back, 3 bases at V and 6 bases at J, with 16 bases in the middle. CDR1 and CDR2 (germline): SGHRS, YFSETQ. CDR3 sequence: CASSSDRSLLEQYF. CDR3 coding DNA: TGCGCCAGCAGCTCAGACAGGTCCTTACTCGAGCAGTACTTC.

This rearrangement joins TRBV7-9 to TRBJ1-5; D remains unclear. V was trimmed by 5 bases and J by 7 bases, leaving 18 bases between them. The CDR3 is made up of 15 amino acids. Germline loops: CDR1 SEHNR, CDR2 FQNEAQ (reference sequence). CDR3 amino acids: CASSPGIRQEQPQHF. The DNA of the CDR3 is TGTGCCAGCAGCCCAGGTATCCGTCAGGAGCAGCCCCAGCATTTT.